This T cell receptor (beta chain) originates from a study of blood T cell repertoires in COVID-19 (dated by TCRdb to 2020 to 2021). Regarding the research as a whole: The collaborator samples originated in the United States, Italy and Spain and spanned the acute and convalescent phases of COVID-19. Deeply sampled blood TCRbeta repertoires from subjects exposed to, actively infected with, or recovered from COVID-19 were included in the dataset. The sample metadata nearly always contained a de-identified subject ID, COVID-19 status, age in years and sex. The repertoires were made available in a free public database intended to serve as a resource for research on the immune response to SARS-CoV-2. The material from the prospective study consisted of cDNA or gDNA derived from T cells, B-cell-depleted T cells, or PBMCs. Where HLA class I and class II types were available, the types were taken from metadata supplied by the sample provider, not from assay-based typing. Samples came from the ongoing ImmuneRACE study (first 160 participants) plus 1,254 subjects from 6 global collaborators. Broad study findings and their caveats: How much clinical and demographic metadata was included differed by source and by participant, and the metadata was provided uncurated.

TCRbeta CDR3 regions were amplified from genomic DNA by means of the immunoSEQ Assay, a bias-controlled multiplex PCR. As for the original processing: Nucleated cell counts per sample were estimated from amplification of reference gene primers within the assay. Sequence reads were collapsed and filtered to measure the absolute abundance of every unique TCRbeta CDR3 rearrangement. Productive Simpson clonality was computed per sample as the square root of Simpson's diversity index over productive rearrangements. TCRdb holds this immuneACCESS table with in-frame rearrangements only. Some clones are missing; in checked studies, unresolved V genes explain under half, and the rest has no known cause. V and J calls and clone size are copied from that table; D and trimming were computed from the DNA. The sample table records approximately 210,000 clones; under 90% of these occur just once. 2% to 3% of the sample rests with the top ten.

The collaborating institutions used their own protocols to collect whole blood in K2EDTA tubes. For TCRbeta analysis, collaborator samples were shipped as frozen whole blood, as isolated PBMCs, or as DNA extracted from either sample type. Concerning this clone itself: It lacks a known antigen. Base qualities are missing; no much larger clone stands one base away.

The sample taken for sequencing was peripheral blood. The source of this sequence is a middle-aged woman with active or convalescent COVID-19.

The CDR3 sequence is CASSPTGPNYGYTF. The DNA sequence is TGTGCCAGCAGCCCCACAGGGCCTAACTATGGCTACACCTTC. The V and J genes are TRBV11-2 and TRBJ1-2, with a tentative D gene TRBD1 over 6 matching bases. Spanning cysteine to phenylalanine, the CDR3 consists of 14 amino acids. Here the CDR3 DNA is all that survives: 42 bases in frame from base 1. Trimming costs V 5 bases and J 0 bases, and their ends lie 10 bases apart. CDR1 is given as SGHAT and CDR2 as FQNNGV, both from the germline V gene.